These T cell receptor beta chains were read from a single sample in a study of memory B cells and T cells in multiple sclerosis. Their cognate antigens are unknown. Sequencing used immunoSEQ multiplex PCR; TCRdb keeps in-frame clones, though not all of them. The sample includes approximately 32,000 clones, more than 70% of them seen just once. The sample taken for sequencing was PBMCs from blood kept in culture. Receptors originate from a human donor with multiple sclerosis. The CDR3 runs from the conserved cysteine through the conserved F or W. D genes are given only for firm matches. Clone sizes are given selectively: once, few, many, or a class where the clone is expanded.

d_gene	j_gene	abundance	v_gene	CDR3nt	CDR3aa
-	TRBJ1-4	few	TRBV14	TGTGCCAGCAGCCAAGACCCGACAGGAGTTGGGGGTGAAAAACTGTTTTTT	CASSQDPTGVGGEKLFF
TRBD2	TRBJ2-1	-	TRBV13	TGTGCCAGCAGCTATATGGGGGGGTCCTACAATGAGCAGTTCTTC	CASSYMGGSYNEQFF
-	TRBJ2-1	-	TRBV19	TGTGCCAGTAGTCCCCGAGGAAGCTCCTACAATGAGCAGTTCTTC	CASSPRGSSYNEQFF
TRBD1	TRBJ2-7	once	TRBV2	TGTGCCAGCAGAGTCCTACAGGGGGCGCGTGGCGAGCAGTACTTC	CASRVLQGARGEQYF
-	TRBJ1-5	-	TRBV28	TGTGCCAGCAGTTTTACAGTCGATAGCAATCAGCCCCAGCATTTT	CASSFTVDSNQPQHF
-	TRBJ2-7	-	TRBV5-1	TGCGCCAGCAGCCCAAAGCGGAGCTCCTACGAGCAGTACTTC	CASSPKRSSYEQYF
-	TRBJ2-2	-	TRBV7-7	TGTGCTAGCAGCTTAGCGCCCTACACCGGGGAGCTGTTTTTT	CASSLAPYTGELFF
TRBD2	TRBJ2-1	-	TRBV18	TGTGCCAGCTCCCGTCCACTAGCGGGGGATAGTGAGCAGTTCTTC	CASSRPLAGDSEQFF
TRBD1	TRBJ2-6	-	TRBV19	TGTGCCAGTACCCAATGGGGACAGGGGGACTCTGGGGCCAACGTCCTGACTTTC	CASTQWGQGDSGANVLTF
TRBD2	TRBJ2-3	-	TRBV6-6	TGTGCCAGCAGTCATCTAGCGGGAGGGGGTGATACGCAGTATTTT	CASSHLAGGGDTQYF